What follows are 5 T cell receptor beta chains derived from one specimen sequenced in a study of control samples from healthy donors and cancer patients. This table comes from immunoSEQ multiplex PCR, and its TCRdb copy is limited to in-frame clones, with some not included. The sample has about 89,000 clones; about 83% are singletons. Material for sequencing was blood. Receptor source: a woman aged 40 to 55 in good health.

The V gene is TRBV9, the J gene TRBJ1-6, with 9 bases that match TRBD1. Trimming cost V 3 bases and J 9 bases; bases outside gene matches: 7. The CDR3 has 15 residues. Germline CDR1 is SGDLS and CDR2 is YYNGEE. CDR3 nucleotides: TGTGCCAGCAGCGATGATCCGGGACAGGGTTCACCCCTCCACTTT. This encodes CASSDDPGQGSPLHF.

The chain recombines TRBV30 with TRBJ1-5; unclear D gene. Germline V gene lookup returns CDR1 GTSNPN and CDR2 SVGIG (reference sequence). The CDR3 contains 13 residues. The V gene lost 0 bases and the J gene lost 4 bases, with 7 bases spanning the gap. This chain's CDR3 is CAWSVRGNQPQHF. CDR3 sequence (DNA): TGTGCCTGGAGTGTACGTGGGAATCAGCCCCAGCATTTT.

The gene calls are TRBV18 and TRBJ2-5; D not resolved. CDR1 is KGHSH, CDR2 LQKENI, per germline. The V gene lost 1 base and the J gene lost 5 bases, with 17 bases spanning the gap. The CDR3 consists of 16 residues. The CDR3 spells CASSPLAGRSPETQYF. The CDR3 bases are TGTGCCAGCTCACCACTAGCAGGTCGCTCTCCCGAGACCCAGTACTTC.

The genes are TRBV10-3 and TRBJ1-1; D is unclear. Trimming stripped 6 bases from V and 3 bases from J, with 11 bases between. Germline CDR1 ENHRY, CDR2 SYGVKD. The CDR3 is 13 amino acids. CDR3 in DNA: TGTGCCATCAGGATACAGAGGGACACTGAAGCTTTCTTT. Its protein is CAIRIQRDTEAFF.

This clone occurred once. The chain joins TRBV4-2 to TRBJ1-4; TRBD1 agrees at 8 bases. The V gene end was trimmed by 0 bases and the J gene end by 8 bases; junction bases not matched to a gene: 8. Germline assignment: CDR1 LGHNA and CDR2 YNFKEQ. The CDR3 consists of 16 residues. The CDR3 spells CASSQDFGQGGEKLFF. DNA of the CDR3: TGTGCCAGCAGCCAAGATTTTGGACAGGGAGGCGAAAAACTGTTTTTT.